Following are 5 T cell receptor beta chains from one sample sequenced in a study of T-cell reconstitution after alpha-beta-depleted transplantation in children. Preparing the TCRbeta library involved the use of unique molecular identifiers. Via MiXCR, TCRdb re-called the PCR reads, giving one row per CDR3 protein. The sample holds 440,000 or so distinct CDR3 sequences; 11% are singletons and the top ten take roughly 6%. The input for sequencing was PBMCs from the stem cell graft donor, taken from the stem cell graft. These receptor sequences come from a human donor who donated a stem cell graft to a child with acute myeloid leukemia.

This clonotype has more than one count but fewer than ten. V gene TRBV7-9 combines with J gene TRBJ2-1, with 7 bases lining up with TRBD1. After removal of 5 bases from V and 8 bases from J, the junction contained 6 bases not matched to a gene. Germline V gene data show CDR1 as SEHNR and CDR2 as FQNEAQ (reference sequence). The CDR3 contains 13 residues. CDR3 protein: CASSLITGDEQFF. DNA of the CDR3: TGTGCCAGCAGCCTAATAACAGGGGATGAGCAGTTCTTC.

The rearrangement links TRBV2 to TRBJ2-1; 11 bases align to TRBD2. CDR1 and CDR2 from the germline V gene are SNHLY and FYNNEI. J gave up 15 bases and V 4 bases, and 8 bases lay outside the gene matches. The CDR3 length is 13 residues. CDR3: CASSGNSGGVGFF. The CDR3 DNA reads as TGTGCCAGCAGTGGCAATAGCGGGGGGGTTGGGTTCTTC. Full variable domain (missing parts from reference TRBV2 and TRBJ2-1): EPEVTQTPSHQVTQMGQEVILRCVPISNHLYFYWYRQILGQKVEFLVSFYNNEISEKSEIFDDQFSVERPDGSNFTLKIRSTKLEDSAMYFCASSGNSGGVGFFGPGTRLTVL.

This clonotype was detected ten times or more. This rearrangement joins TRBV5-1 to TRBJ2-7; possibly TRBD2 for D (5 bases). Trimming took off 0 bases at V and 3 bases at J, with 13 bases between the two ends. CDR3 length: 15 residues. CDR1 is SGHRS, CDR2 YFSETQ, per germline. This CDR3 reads CASSLGRAAYYEQYF. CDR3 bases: TGCGCCAGCAGCTTGGGGCGGGCCGCCTACTACGAGCAGTACTTC.

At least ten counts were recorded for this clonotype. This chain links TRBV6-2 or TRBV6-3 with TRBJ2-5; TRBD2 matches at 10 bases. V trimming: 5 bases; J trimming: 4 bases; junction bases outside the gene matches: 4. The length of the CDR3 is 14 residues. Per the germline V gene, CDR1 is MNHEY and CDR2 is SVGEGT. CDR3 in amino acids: CASSRLAGRETQYF. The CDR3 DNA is TGTGCCAGCAGTCGACTAGCGGGCCGAGAGACCCAGTACTTC.

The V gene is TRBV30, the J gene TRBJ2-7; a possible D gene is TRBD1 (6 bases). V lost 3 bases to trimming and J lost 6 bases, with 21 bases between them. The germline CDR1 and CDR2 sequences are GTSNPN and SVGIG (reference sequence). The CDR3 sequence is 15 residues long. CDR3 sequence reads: CAWSVETGLQREQYF. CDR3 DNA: TGTGCCTGGAGCGTCGAGACAGGTCTTCAACGCGAGCAGTACTTC.